What follows is one T cell receptor beta chain and its context. Its antigen is as yet unknown. Repertoires were generated with immunoSEQ multiplex PCR, while TCRdb's copy carries only in-frame clones and drops some. The table shows 150,000 to 170,000 clones, with under 95% occurring only once. Any history of autoimmune disease or systemic immunosuppression disqualified patients. The source of the sample is a study of OX40 agonist ivuxolimab in advanced cancers. Study-wide context: It was ivuxolimab, an agonistic anti-OX40 (CD134) antibody, that patients were treated with.

Study-wide findings and caveats: CD4+ T cells averaged fewer expanded clones than CD8+ T cells.

This CDR3 has 11 residues. The V end was cut by 1 base, the J end by 9 bases, with 4 bases between. Germline CDR1 is SGHDT and CDR2 is YYEEEE. The chain has TRBV5-6 and TRBJ2-2; D not certain. The receptor was derived from an adult with an advanced solid tumor such as melanoma, head and neck, liver or kidney cancer. The source was CD4+ or CD8+ T cells sorted from blood, collected in a trial of the OX40 agonist ivuxolimab. The DNA of the CDR3 is TGTGCCAGCAGCTTGTTCCGGGAGCTGTTTTTT. The encoded protein is CASSLFRELFF.